Shown below are 25 T cell receptor beta chains from a single sample sequenced in a study of CXCR3-negative and CXCR3-positive naive CD8 T cells. Overall study findings and caveats: More hydrophobic TRB CDR3s occurred in CXCR3-positive than in CXCR3-negative naive cells.

These receptors lack a known antigen. Carrying UMI labels, the TRB cDNA libraries were prepared through 5' RACE. With the 5' RACE reads reprocessed, TCRdb shows one record per CDR3 protein and no DNA. The repertoire shows over 55,000 distinct CDR3 sequences; the top ten hold 0.5% to 0.6%. The sequenced sample was naive CXCR3+ CD8+ T cells from blood. As to subset: CD45RO-CCR7+CD27+CD95- naive CD8+ T cells expressing CXCR3 (TNR3+). The receptors stem from a human donor in good health. Some clones in this sample may be carry-over from other donors' samples.

The rearrangement joins TRBV29-1 to TRBJ2-1. Germline V gene sequence: CDR1 SQVTM, CDR2 ANQGSEA. The CDR3 is 11 residues long. The CDR3 loop is CSVISSNEQFF.

The J gene is TRBJ2-1, the V gene TRBV29-1; TCRdb proposes TRBD1, but this gene call is untestable without DNA. Per germline, CDR1 SQVTM and CDR2 ANQGSEA. The CDR3 has 13 residues. CDR3 amino acids: CSVTGQGMNEQFF.

The V call is TRBV12-3 or TRBV12-4, the J call TRBJ2-3; TCRdb's assignment of TRBD1 cannot be checked, as there is no DNA. This CDR3 has 12 amino acids. CDR3 loop: CARGGGTDTQYF.

CDR3 protein: CASSGGDEQYF. V is TRBV4-1 and J is TRBJ2-7; there is no DNA to check the TCRdb D call of TRBD1. CDR1 MGHRA and CDR2 YSYEKL come from the germline V gene. This CDR3 region has 11 residues.

The V gene is TRBV12-3 or TRBV12-4, the J gene TRBJ2-1. The CDR3 is 15 residues long. The CDR3 loop is CASSSLAISYNEQFF.

The chain employs TRBV28 and TRBJ2-4; TCRdb's D call, TRBD1, is unchecked because there is no DNA. Per germline, CDR1 MDHEN and CDR2 SYDVKM. The CDR3 sequence is 15 residues long. This chain's CDR3 is CASSAPGTSKNIQYF.

This chain uses TRBV6-5 with TRBJ2-7; with no DNA, the TCRdb D assignment of TRBD2 cannot be verified. Germline CDR1 and CDR2: MNHEY and SVGAGI. The CDR3 runs to 16 residues. CDR3 sequence reads: CASTSRNGGPTYEQYF.

This chain connects TRBV4-3 to TRBJ2-7; no DNA is available, so the TRBD2 call from TCRdb remains unchecked. Germline loops: CDR1 LGHNA, CDR2 YSLEER. The CDR3 totals 16 residues. The CDR3 protein is CASSQDRAGVLYEQYF.

This chain uses TRBV15 with TRBJ2-3; TCRdb calls TRBD1, which cannot be checked without DNA. The germline V gene encodes CDR1 LNHNV and CDR2 YYDKDF (reference sequence). This CDR3 spans 17 amino acids. This CDR3 is CATSRVGTGGYTDTQYF.

The chain is built from TRBV15 and TRBJ1-1. Germline V gene sequence: CDR1 LNHNV, CDR2 YYDKDF (reference sequence). The CDR3 totals 12 residues. The CDR3 loop reads CATSATNTEAFF.

The chain combines TRBV29-1 with TRBJ1-3; TCRdb's assignment of TRBD1 cannot be checked, as there is no DNA. From germline, CDR1 is SQVTM and CDR2 ANQGSEA. The CDR3 sequence is 13 residues long. The CDR3 sequence is CSALAGLGNTIYF.

This chain joins TRBV7-8 and TRBJ2-3; TCRdb reports TRBD1, a call that lacks DNA to check it against. The germline V gene encodes CDR1 SGHVS and CDR2 FQNEAQ. The CDR3 length is 16 residues. CDR3 loop: CASSLVNREATDTQYF.

The rearrangement uses TRBV7-9 and TRBJ2-7; TCRdb's D gene call, TRBD1, goes unchecked for lack of DNA. Germline CDR1 reads SEHNR; CDR2 reads FQNEAQ (reference sequence). The CDR3 is 13 residues long. The CDR3 region is CASSDRDRYEQYF.

J is TRBJ2-2 and V is TRBV6-5. Germline V gene sequence: CDR1 MNHEY, CDR2 SVGAGI. This CDR3 is built from 14 residues. This chain's CDR3 is CASSYAKNTGELFF.

The V and J genes are TRBV7-9 and TRBJ1-5; TCRdb outputs TRBD1, but without DNA this stays unchecked. The CDR3 runs 14 residues. The germline V gene has CDR1 SEHNR and CDR2 FQNEAQ (reference sequence). CDR3 sequence: CASSQTGGDQPQHF.

V is TRBV5-1 and J is TRBJ2-7; TCRdb outputs TRBD1, but without DNA this stays unchecked. The CDR3 is made up of 16 amino acids. Germline V gives CDR1 SGHRS, CDR2 YFSETQ. CDR3 residues: CASSLHRDRLSYEQYF.

V is TRBV7-9 and J is TRBJ1-4; TCRdb proposes TRBD1, but this gene call is untestable without DNA. The CDR3 has 14 residues. From germline, CDR1 is SEHNR and CDR2 FQNEAQ (reference sequence). The CDR3 protein is CASSSQGVIEKLFF.

The chain links TRBV7-8 to TRBJ1-2; TCRdb outputs TRBD1, but without DNA this stays unchecked. CDR3 length: 14 residues. Germline loops: CDR1 SGHVS, CDR2 FQNEAQ. CDR3 protein: CASSLDTGYYGYTF.

The J gene is TRBJ2-1, the V gene TRBV28; TCRdb lists TRBD2, though no DNA is available to test this call. Germline loops: CDR1 MDHEN, CDR2 SYDVKM. CDR3 size: 16 residues. CDR3 in amino acids: CASSFRAGPSYNEQFF.

The CDR3 here is CASSLARGDPSETQYF. The rearrangement uses TRBV11-2 and TRBJ2-5; TCRdb designates TRBD1, a call that cannot be tested without DNA. Germline V gene data show CDR1 as SGHAT and CDR2 as FQNNGV. This CDR3 has 16 amino acids. Drawing the rest from reference TRBV11-2 and TRBJ2-5, the complete variable domain is EAGVAQSPRYKIIEKRQSVAFWCNPISGHATLYWYQQILGQGPKLLIQFQNNGVVDDSQLPKDRFSAERLKGVDSTLKIQPAKLEDSAVYLCASSLARGDPSETQYFGPGTRLLVL.

The genes are TRBV13 and TRBJ2-2. From germline, CDR1 is PRHDT and CDR2 FYEKMQ (reference sequence). This CDR3 has 13 amino acids. CDR3 sequence reads: CASRFTQSGELFF. The full variable domain, rest sourced from reference TRBV13 and TRBJ2-2, is AAGVIQSPRHLIKEKRETATLKCYPIPRHDTVYWYQQGPGQDPQFLISFYEKMQSDKGSIPDRFSAQQFSDYHSELNMSSLELGDSALYFCASRFTQSGELFFGEGSRLTVL.

The chain uses TRBV24-1 and TRBJ1-2. From germline, CDR1 is KGHDR and CDR2 SFDVKD. There are 13 residues in the CDR3. The CDR3 here is CATSDLLGEGYTF.

The V and J genes are TRBV4-3 and TRBJ1-1; TCRdb outputs TRBD1, but without DNA this stays unchecked. The CDR3 is 15 amino acids. Per the germline V gene, CDR1 is LGHNA and CDR2 is YSLEER. CDR3 sequence reads: CASSQDRQGNTEAFF.

This rearrangement joins TRBV12-5 to TRBJ2-1; TCRdb outputs TRBD1, but without DNA this stays unchecked. CDR1 and CDR2 (germline): LGHNT, FRNRAP. CDR3 size: 15 residues. The chain's CDR3 is CASALMGGLYNEQFF. Full variable domain (missing parts from reference TRBV12-5 and TRBJ2-1): DARVTQTPRHKVTEMGQEVTMRCQPILGHNTVFWYRQTMMQGLELLAYFRNRAPLDDSGMPKDRFSAEMPDATLATLKIQPSEPRDSAVYFCASALMGGLYNEQFFGPGTRLTVL.

The chain carries TRBV12-3 or TRBV12-4 and TRBJ2-7. The CDR3 spans 12 residues. CDR3 protein: CASRRSAYEQYF.